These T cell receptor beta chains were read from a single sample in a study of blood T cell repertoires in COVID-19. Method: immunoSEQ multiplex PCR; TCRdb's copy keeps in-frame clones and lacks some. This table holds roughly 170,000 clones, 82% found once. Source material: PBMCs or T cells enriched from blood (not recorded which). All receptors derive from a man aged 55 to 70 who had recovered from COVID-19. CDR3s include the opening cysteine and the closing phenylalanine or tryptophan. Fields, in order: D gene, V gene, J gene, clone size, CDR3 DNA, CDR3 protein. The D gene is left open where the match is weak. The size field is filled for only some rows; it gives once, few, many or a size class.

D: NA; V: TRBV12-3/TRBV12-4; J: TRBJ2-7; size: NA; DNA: TGTGCCAGCAGCCCCCCCTTAGACTACGAGCAGTACTTC; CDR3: CASSPPLDYEQYF
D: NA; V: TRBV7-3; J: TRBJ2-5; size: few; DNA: TGTGCCAGCAGCAAAGGACTTCTAGAGACCCAGTACTTC; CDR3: CASSKGLLETQYF
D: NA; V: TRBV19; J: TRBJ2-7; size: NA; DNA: TGTGCCAGTAGTGAATCCCAGGGATTTATCTACGAGCAGTACTTC; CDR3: CASSESQGFIYEQYF
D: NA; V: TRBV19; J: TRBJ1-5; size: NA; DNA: TGTGCCAGTTCCCGGGACTTGTTCCAGCCCCAGCATTTT; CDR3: CASSRDLFQPQHF
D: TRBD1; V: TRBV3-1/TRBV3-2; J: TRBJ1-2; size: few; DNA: TGTGCCAGCAGCCAAGAGGACAGGGGGAATGTCTACACCTTC; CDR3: CASSQEDRGNVYTF
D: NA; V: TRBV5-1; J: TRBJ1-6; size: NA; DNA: TGCGCCAGCAGCCCTCAGGGAAGCTCCTATAATTCACCCCTCCACTTT; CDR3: CASSPQGSSYNSPLHF
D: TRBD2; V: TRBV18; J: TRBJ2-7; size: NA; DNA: TGTGCCAGCTCACCCCCTCTCGCGGGAGTGGGGCAGTACTTC; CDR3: CASSPPLAGVGQYF
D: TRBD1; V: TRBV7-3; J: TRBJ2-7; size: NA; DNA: TGTGCCAGCAGCCCAAACAGGGGGGACGAGCAGTACTTC; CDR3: CASSPNRGDEQYF
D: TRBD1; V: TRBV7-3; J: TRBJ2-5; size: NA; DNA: TGTGCCAGCAGCGGTGGACAGGGGCTACAAGAGACCCAGTACTTC; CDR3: CASSGGQGLQETQYF
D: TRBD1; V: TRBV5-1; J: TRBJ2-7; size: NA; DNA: TGCGCCAGCAGCTTGGCCATGGGACAGGGTAACGAGCAGTACTTC; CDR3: CASSLAMGQGNEQYF